These T cell receptor beta chains were read from a single sample in a study of cytomegalovirus exposure and HLA in healthy donors. Clones were sequenced by immunoSEQ multiplex PCR, and TCRdb holds only the in-frame ones, with some missing. The table records about 130,000 clones, roughly 74% of them present only once. Sequences were obtained from PBMCs. The origin of the receptors is a middle-aged man in good health and CMV-seropositive. Each CDR3 is given with its conserved first and last residue. The D gene is left open where the match is weak. Part of the rows lack a size; the others show once, few, many or a class for expanded clones.

TRBV30	TRBD1	NA	TRBJ2-2	TGTGCCTGGAGTAAGGGGACAGGGTATCCCGGGGAGCTGTTTTTT	CAWSKGTGYPGELFF
TRBV5-6	TRBD2	NA	TRBJ2-7	TGTGCCAGCAGGGTCGCGGGGGGCGGGTCCGAGCAGTACTTC	CASRVAGGGSEQYF
TRBV27	TRBD2	NA	TRBJ2-1	TGTGCCAGCAGGTTAGGCAGCTTTGCGGGAGACCAATACAATGAGCAGTTCTTC	CASRLGSFAGDQYNEQFF
TRBV13	NA	NA	TRBJ2-7	TGTGCCAGCAGCTCCCGGGTGATACCAACCTACGAGCAGTACTTC	CASSSRVIPTYEQYF
TRBV7-2	NA	NA	TRBJ1-5	TGTGCCAGCAGCTTAACCGCGCCGAATCAGCCCCAGCATTTT	CASSLTAPNQPQHF
TRBV9	NA	NA	TRBJ2-3	TGTGCCAGCAGAGGGTTCGGGAGCGGAAGCACAGATACGCAGTATTTT	CASRGFGSGSTDTQYF
TRBV9	TRBD1	NA	TRBJ1-6	TGTGCCAGCAGCGTAGGCGGGCGACAGGGGAACTCACCCCTCCACTTT	CASSVGGRQGNSPLHF
TRBV19	TRBD1	once	TRBJ1-6	TGTGCCAGTAGTGCAGGGACAGGGACTAATTCACCCCTCCACTTT	CASSAGTGTNSPLHF
TRBV6-1	TRBD2	NA	TRBJ2-1	TGTGCCAGCAGTGAACTTAGCGGGGGGGCAAGGGAGCAGTTCTTC	CASSELSGGAREQFF
TRBV5-6	TRBD1	NA	TRBJ2-7	TGTGCCAGCGGGGGGACAGGGGTGAGATACGAGCAGTACTTC	CASGGTGVRYEQYF
TRBV5-1	NA	NA	TRBJ2-3	TGCGCCAGCAGCGGCTCCTCTTCCCTCACAGATACGCAGTATTTT	CASSGSSSLTDTQYF
TRBV2	NA	NA	TRBJ1-2	TGTGCCAGCATAGCAGGGCCTTCGGGCTACACCTTC	CASIAGPSGYTF
TRBV5-1	TRBD1	NA	TRBJ1-6	TGCGCCAGCAGGACCGGGACAGAGAATTCACCCCTCCACTTT	CASRTGTENSPLHF
TRBV7-2	NA	NA	TRBJ2-2	TGTGCCAGCAGCTTAGAGAGGCCCGGGGAGCTGTTTTTT	CASSLERPGELFF
TRBV27	NA	once	TRBJ2-7	TGTGCCAGCAGTCCGGGACTTTCTACCTACGAGCAGTACTTC	CASSPGLSTYEQYF
TRBV6-1	NA	NA	TRBJ1-4	TGTGCCAGCAGTCCAAACGGGGGATATGAAAAACTGTTTTTT	CASSPNGGYEKLFF
TRBV28	TRBD1	NA	TRBJ2-3	TGTGCCAGCAGTTCCACAGGACAGGGGGCGAGAGATACGCAGTATTTT	CASSSTGQGARDTQYF
TRBV5-1	TRBD1	few	TRBJ1-4	TGCGCCAGCAGCAACGGACAGGGGGGGCCTAATGAAAAACTGTTTTTT	CASSNGQGGPNEKLFF
TRBV18	TRBD2	NA	TRBJ2-1	TGTGCCAGCTCACCACCGGGACTAGCGGACAATGAGCAGTTCTTC	CASSPPGLADNEQFF
TRBV5-8	NA	NA	TRBJ1-5	TGTGCTAGCAGTTTCCCTTCGACAGGAAATCAGCCCCAGCATTTT	CASSFPSTGNQPQHF
TRBV9	NA	NA	TRBJ2-5	TGTGCCAGCAGCGTAGGTGGAAGTGGAGGGGCACAGACCCAGTACTTC	CASSVGGSGGAQTQYF
TRBV30	NA	once	TRBJ1-1	TGTGCCGTCCGTCGGGGGAGTTGGGTTGCTTTCTTT	CAVRRGSWVAFF
TRBV7-8	NA	NA	TRBJ2-3	TGTGCCAGTCGGCTGGAGGGCTCGACAGATACGCAGTATTTT	CASRLEGSTDTQYF
TRBV5-1	NA	NA	TRBJ1-4	TGCGCCAGCAGCTTGGCCGGGGGGAGGGAGGAAAAACTGTTTTTT	CASSLAGGREEKLFF
TRBV5-1	NA	NA	TRBJ1-2	TGCGCCAGCACCCCTACAATTGGGACTCCTGCTTCGGGCTACACCTTC	CASTPTIGTPASGYTF
TRBV6-1	TRBD1	NA	TRBJ1-2	TGTGCCAGCAGTTCAGGACAGGCTGGCTACACCTTC	CASSSGQAGYTF
TRBV5-4	NA	NA	TRBJ2-7	TGTGCCAGCAGCCCCGGAGGACGGGTTCTCAACGAGCAGTACTTC	CASSPGGRVLNEQYF
TRBV7-2	TRBD1	NA	TRBJ2-5	TGTGCCAGCAGCTTAGCGCCAGAGGACAGGTTTCAAGAGACCCAGTACTTC	CASSLAPEDRFQETQYF
TRBV27	TRBD1	NA	TRBJ2-7	TGTGCCAGCAGTTTGTTCCGCAGGGGGCGTTTATACGAGCAGTACTTC	CASSLFRRGRLYEQYF
TRBV2	NA	NA	TRBJ2-7	TGTGCCAGCACCCGACAGGTTTCCTACGAGCAGTACTTC	CASTRQVSYEQYF
TRBV5-1	TRBD1	few	TRBJ2-6	TGCGCCAGCCAAGAGACAGGGCTGGCCAACGTCCTGACTTTC	CASQETGLANVLTF
TRBV5-1	NA	NA	TRBJ1-6	TGCGCCAGCCATAGTACAGGGTCTAATTCACCCCTCCACTTT	CASHSTGSNSPLHF
TRBV7-9	NA	NA	TRBJ2-7	TGTGCCAGCAGCTTACCCCTAGCGTACGAGCAGTACTTC	CASSLPLAYEQYF
TRBV2	TRBD1	few	TRBJ2-7	TGTGCCAGCAGTGAATACCCGGATGGTTCAAGTCGGGACAGAGACTACGAGCAGTACTTC	CASSEYPDGSSRDRDYEQYF
TRBV4-2	TRBD1	once	TRBJ1-4	TGTGCCAGCAGCCAAGTGGGACAGGGGGCTACTAATGAAAAACTGTTTTTT	CASSQVGQGATNEKLFF
TRBV7-9	TRBD1	NA	TRBJ2-7	TGTGCCAGCAGCAGGACAGGGTCGAGCGAGCAGTACTTC	CASSRTGSSEQYF
TRBV6-1	NA	NA	TRBJ2-5	TGTGCCAGCAGTGTGGGGCGGGAGACCCAGTACTTC	CASSVGRETQYF
TRBV28	NA	NA	TRBJ1-2	TGTGCCAGCAGTTTAAATAGGGGCGGTTTTGGTGGCTACACCTTC	CASSLNRGGFGGYTF
TRBV11-2	NA	NA	TRBJ2-7	TGTGCCAGCAGCCGTCCGGGTGGGGGGTTAGTCTACGAGCAGTACTTC	CASSRPGGGLVYEQYF
TRBV5-3	TRBD1	few	TRBJ2-7	TGTGCCACACTCTTGACAGGGCGGCTCTACGAGCAGTACTTC	CATLLTGRLYEQYF